The rows below give T cell receptor beta chains drawn from one sample of a study of cytomegalovirus exposure and HLA in healthy donors. The repertoire was sequenced with immunoSEQ multiplex PCR; TCRdb's copy has only in-frame clones and lacks some. The table has just under 80,000 clones, roughly 80% seen once. Sequenced sample: PBMCs. These receptors were collected from a middle-aged man in good health and CMV-seronegative. The CDR3 runs from the conserved cysteine through the conserved F or W. Each record gives: clone size, D gene, V gene, J gene, CDR3 DNA, CDR3 protein. The D gene is left open where the match is weak. Clone size is given for some rows only: seen once, a few or many times, or a class if the clone is expanded.

clone size: .
D gene: .
V gene: TRBV28
J gene: TRBJ1-1
CDR3 DNA: TGTGCCAGCAGTTTAGAAACAGGGCAGGCGGTGAGGGCTTTCTTT
CDR3 protein: CASSLETGQAVRAFF

clone size: once
D gene: .
V gene: TRBV23-1
J gene: TRBJ1-2
CDR3 DNA: TGCGCCAGCAGTCAATCGAGGTCCGTCTATGGCTACACCTTC
CDR3 protein: CASSQSRSVYGYTF

clone size: .
D gene: .
V gene: TRBV9
J gene: TRBJ2-2
CDR3 DNA: TGTGCCAACAGCGTACACGGGTTTGCGAACACCGGGGAGCTGTTTTTT
CDR3 protein: CANSVHGFANTGELFF

clone size: .
D gene: TRBD2
V gene: TRBV7-2
J gene: TRBJ2-3
CDR3 DNA: TGTGCCAGCAGCTTAGCTAGCGGGAGGGGATCTTCCACAGATACGCAGTATTTT
CDR3 protein: CASSLASGRGSSTDTQYF

clone size: .
D gene: .
V gene: TRBV7-2
J gene: TRBJ2-7
CDR3 DNA: TGTGCCAGCAGCTTAGTCGGGAGTGCCTACGAGCAGTACTTC
CDR3 protein: CASSLVGSAYEQYF

clone size: few
D gene: .
V gene: TRBV2
J gene: TRBJ1-1
CDR3 DNA: TGTGCCAGCAGGCCGACAGCGAACACTGAAGCTTTCTTT
CDR3 protein: CASRPTANTEAFF

clone size: .
D gene: .
V gene: TRBV6-1
J gene: TRBJ2-7
CDR3 DNA: TGTGCCACCACAACAGGCGGGGTCCCCTACGAGCAGTACTTC
CDR3 protein: CATTTGGVPYEQYF

clone size: .
D gene: TRBD2
V gene: TRBV2
J gene: TRBJ2-7
CDR3 DNA: TGTGCCAGCAGCATAAGCCCGGGACTAGCGGGTGAAGGTGGGTCCTACGAGCAGTACTTC
CDR3 protein: CASSISPGLAGEGGSYEQYF

clone size: .
D gene: .
V gene: TRBV7-9
J gene: TRBJ1-4
CDR3 DNA: TGTGCCAGCAGCTTTGACATTGAAAAACTGTTTTTT
CDR3 protein: CASSFDIEKLFF

clone size: .
D gene: .
V gene: TRBV4-1
J gene: TRBJ1-2
CDR3 DNA: TGCGCCAGCAGCCAAGAATGGGCAGTCTCTAACTATGGCTACACCTTC
CDR3 protein: CASSQEWAVSNYGYTF

clone size: .
D gene: TRBD1
V gene: TRBV27
J gene: TRBJ2-7
CDR3 DNA: TGTGCCAGCAGTTCACCCCCGACAGGGCGAGGCTACGAGCAGTACTTC
CDR3 protein: CASSSPPTGRGYEQYF

clone size: .
D gene: .
V gene: TRBV5-1
J gene: TRBJ2-3
CDR3 DNA: TGCGCCAGCAGCTATAAGGAGGCTGGGTATTCAGATACGCAGTATTTT
CDR3 protein: CASSYKEAGYSDTQYF

clone size: few
D gene: .
V gene: TRBV4-3
J gene: TRBJ2-7
CDR3 DNA: TGCGCCAGCAGCCAAGATATGGGCAGGGCTCCCTACGAGCAGTACTTC
CDR3 protein: CASSQDMGRAPYEQYF

clone size: once
D gene: TRBD2
V gene: TRBV29-1
J gene: TRBJ2-1
CDR3 DNA: TGCAGCGTTGACCTAGCGGGAGGGACGCAGTTCTTC
CDR3 protein: CSVDLAGGTQFF

clone size: .
D gene: TRBD1
V gene: TRBV5-4
J gene: TRBJ1-1
CDR3 DNA: TGTGCCAGCAGCTTAATTGACAGGGACACTGAAGCTTTCTTT
CDR3 protein: CASSLIDRDTEAFF

clone size: .
D gene: .
V gene: TRBV25-1
J gene: TRBJ2-6
CDR3 DNA: TGTGCCAGCAGTGAACGTAGCTCTGGGGCCAACGTCCTGACTTTC
CDR3 protein: CASSERSSGANVLTF

clone size: .
D gene: TRBD2
V gene: TRBV5-4
J gene: TRBJ2-1
CDR3 DNA: TGTGCCAGCAGCTTGATCGGGGCTAGCGGGAATGAGCAGTTCTTC
CDR3 protein: CASSLIGASGNEQFF

clone size: .
D gene: .
V gene: TRBV19
J gene: TRBJ1-2
CDR3 DNA: TGTGCCAGTAGTATTCGACAGGACTATGGCTACACCTTC
CDR3 protein: CASSIRQDYGYTF

clone size: .
D gene: TRBD2
V gene: TRBV14
J gene: TRBJ2-3
CDR3 DNA: TGTGCCAGCAGCCACCTTGGGACTAGCGGGAGGGCCCCAGATACGCAGTATTTT
CDR3 protein: CASSHLGTSGRAPDTQYF

clone size: .
D gene: TRBD1
V gene: TRBV27
J gene: TRBJ1-5
CDR3 DNA: TGTGCCAGCAGTTTATATTACCAGGGGGGAAGCAATCAGCCCCAGCATTTT
CDR3 protein: CASSLYYQGGSNQPQHF

clone size: .
D gene: TRBD1
V gene: TRBV9
J gene: TRBJ2-7
CDR3 DNA: TGTGCCAGCAGCGCGGACCTTGGGACAGGCTCCTACGAGCAGTACTTC
CDR3 protein: CASSADLGTGSYEQYF

clone size: .
D gene: TRBD1
V gene: TRBV30
J gene: TRBJ2-7
CDR3 DNA: TGTGCCTGGAGTGAAAAAGGGACAGGGTTCTACGAGCAGTACTTC
CDR3 protein: CAWSEKGTGFYEQYF

clone size: .
D gene: .
V gene: TRBV15
J gene: TRBJ1-3
CDR3 DNA: TGTGCCACCAGCAGAGTTGTTCCGGAAGGGACTACTTCGTGGGGAAACACCATATATTTT
CDR3 protein: CATSRVVPEGTTSWGNTIYF

clone size: .
D gene: TRBD1
V gene: TRBV5-1
J gene: TRBJ2-7
CDR3 DNA: TGCGCCAGCAGCTTGGGACAGGGGGGGACCTACGAGCAGTACTTC
CDR3 protein: CASSLGQGGTYEQYF

clone size: .
D gene: .
V gene: TRBV4-3
J gene: TRBJ2-1
CDR3 DNA: TGCGCCAGCAGCCAAGATTTGCTAGCGAGGGGCAATGAGCAGTTCTTC
CDR3 protein: CASSQDLLARGNEQFF

clone size: .
D gene: TRBD2
V gene: TRBV6-5
J gene: TRBJ2-1
CDR3 DNA: TGTGCCACCCGAGGGCTAGCGGGAGAGGACAATGAGCAGTTCTTC
CDR3 protein: CATRGLAGEDNEQFF

clone size: .
D gene: TRBD1
V gene: TRBV19
J gene: TRBJ1-5
CDR3 DNA: TGTGCCAGTAGTGCCGGGACAGGGAGGGTTAGCAATCAGCCCCAGCATTTT
CDR3 protein: CASSAGTGRVSNQPQHF

clone size: .
D gene: .
V gene: TRBV5-1
J gene: TRBJ1-1
CDR3 DNA: TGCGCCAGCAGCGCCGATATTAGGGGCACTGAAGCTTTCTTT
CDR3 protein: CASSADIRGTEAFF

clone size: .
D gene: TRBD2
V gene: TRBV2
J gene: TRBJ2-7
CDR3 DNA: TGTGCCAGCAGTGGCTCTAGCGGCTCCTACGAGCAGTACTTC
CDR3 protein: CASSGSSGSYEQYF

clone size: once
D gene: TRBD2
V gene: TRBV7-3
J gene: TRBJ2-3
CDR3 DNA: TGTGCCAGCAGCTTAAACAGGCGGGAGGCGTTGGCAGATACGCAGTATTTT
CDR3 protein: CASSLNRREALADTQYF

clone size: .
D gene: .
V gene: TRBV30
J gene: TRBJ2-5
CDR3 DNA: TGTGCCTGGAGTGTACTAGCCGCCGGAGAGACCCAGTACTTC
CDR3 protein: CAWSVLAAGETQYF

clone size: .
D gene: .
V gene: TRBV29-1
J gene: TRBJ2-1
CDR3 DNA: TGCAGCGCTTCCATAAGCCCCGCGAGCGGTGAGCAGTTCTTC
CDR3 protein: CSASISPASGEQFF